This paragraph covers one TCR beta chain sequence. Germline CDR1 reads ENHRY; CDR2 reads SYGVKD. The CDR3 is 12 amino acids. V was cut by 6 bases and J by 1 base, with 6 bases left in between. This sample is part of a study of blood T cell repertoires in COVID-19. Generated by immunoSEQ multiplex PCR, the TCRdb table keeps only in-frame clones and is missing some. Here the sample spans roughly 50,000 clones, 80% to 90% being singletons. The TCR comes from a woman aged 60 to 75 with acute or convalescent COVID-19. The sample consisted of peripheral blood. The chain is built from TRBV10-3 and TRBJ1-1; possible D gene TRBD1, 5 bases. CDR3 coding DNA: TGTGCCATCAGACAGGAGAACACTGAAGCTTTCTTT. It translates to CAIRQENTEAFF.